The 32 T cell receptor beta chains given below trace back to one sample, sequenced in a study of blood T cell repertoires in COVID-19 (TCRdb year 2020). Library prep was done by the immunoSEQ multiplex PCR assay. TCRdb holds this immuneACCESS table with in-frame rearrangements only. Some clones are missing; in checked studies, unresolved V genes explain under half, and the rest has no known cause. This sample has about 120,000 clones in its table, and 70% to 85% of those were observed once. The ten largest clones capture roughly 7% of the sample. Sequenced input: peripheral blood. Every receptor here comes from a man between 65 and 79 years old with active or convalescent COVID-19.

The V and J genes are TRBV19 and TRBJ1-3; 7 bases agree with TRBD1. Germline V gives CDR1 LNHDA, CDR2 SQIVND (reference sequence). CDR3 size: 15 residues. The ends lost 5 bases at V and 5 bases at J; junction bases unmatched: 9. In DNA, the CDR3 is TGTGCCAGTAGTGCTACCGGGGACAGAAGAAACACCATATATTTT. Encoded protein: CASSATGDRRNTIYF.

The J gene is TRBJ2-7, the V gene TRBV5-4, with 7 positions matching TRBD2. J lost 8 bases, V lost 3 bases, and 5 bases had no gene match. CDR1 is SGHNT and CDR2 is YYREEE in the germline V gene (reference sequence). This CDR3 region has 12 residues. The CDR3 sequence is CASSSNGGKQYF. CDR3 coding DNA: TGTGCCAGCAGCTCGAACGGGGGGAAGCAGTACTTC.

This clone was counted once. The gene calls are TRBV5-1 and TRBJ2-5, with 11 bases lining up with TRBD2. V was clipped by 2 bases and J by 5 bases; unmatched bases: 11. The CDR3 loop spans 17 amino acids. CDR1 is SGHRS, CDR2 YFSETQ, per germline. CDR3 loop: CASSLGLAGGPGETQYF. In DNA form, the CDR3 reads TGCGCCAGCAGCTTAGGGCTAGCGGGGGGCCCGGGGGAGACCCAGTACTTC.

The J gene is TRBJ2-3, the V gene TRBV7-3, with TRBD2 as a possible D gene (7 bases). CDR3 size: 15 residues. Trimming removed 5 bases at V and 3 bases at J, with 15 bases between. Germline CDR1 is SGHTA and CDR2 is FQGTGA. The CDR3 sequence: CASSPAGGRTDTQYF. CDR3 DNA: TGTGCCAGCAGCCCCGCCGGGGGGCGTACAGATACGCAGTATTTT.

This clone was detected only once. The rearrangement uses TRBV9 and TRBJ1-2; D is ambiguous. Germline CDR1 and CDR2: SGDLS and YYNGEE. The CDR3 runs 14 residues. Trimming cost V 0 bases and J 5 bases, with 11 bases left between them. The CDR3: CASSVGGDGYGYTF. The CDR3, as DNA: TGTGCCAGCAGCGTAGGCGGAGACGGGTATGGCTACACCTTC. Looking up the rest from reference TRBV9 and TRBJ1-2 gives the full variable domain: DSGVTQTPKHLITATGQRVTLRCSPRSGDLSVYWYQQSLDQGLQFLIQYYNGEERAKGNILERFSAQQFPDLHSELNLSSLELGDSALYFCASSVGGDGYGYTFGSGTRLTVV.

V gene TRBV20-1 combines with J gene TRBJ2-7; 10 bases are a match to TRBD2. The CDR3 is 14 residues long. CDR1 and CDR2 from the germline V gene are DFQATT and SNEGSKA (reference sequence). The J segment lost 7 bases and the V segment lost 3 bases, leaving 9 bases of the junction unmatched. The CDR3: CSASGLAGVREQYF. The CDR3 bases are TGCAGTGCTAGTGGCCTAGCGGGAGTTCGGGAGCAGTACTTC.

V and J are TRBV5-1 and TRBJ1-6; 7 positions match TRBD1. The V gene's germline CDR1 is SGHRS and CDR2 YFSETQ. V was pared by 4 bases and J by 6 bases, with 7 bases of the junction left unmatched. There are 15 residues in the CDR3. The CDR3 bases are TGCGCCAGCAGCCTCTCTTCAGGGGGTAATTCACCCCTCCACTTT. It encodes CASSLSSGGNSPLHF. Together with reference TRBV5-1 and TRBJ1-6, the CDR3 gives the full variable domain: KAGVTQTPRYLIKTRGQQVTLSCSPISGHRSVSWYQQTPGQGLQFLFEYFSETQRNKGNFPGRFSGRQFSNSRSEMNVSTLELGDSALYLCASSLSSGGNSPLHFGNGTRLTVT.

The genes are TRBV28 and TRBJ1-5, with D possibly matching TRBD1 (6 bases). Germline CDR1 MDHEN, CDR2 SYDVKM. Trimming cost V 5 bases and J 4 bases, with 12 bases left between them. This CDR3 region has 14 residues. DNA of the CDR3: TGTGCCAGCAGTGCCGGGACACTGAATCAGCCCCAGCATTTT. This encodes CASSAGTLNQPQHF.

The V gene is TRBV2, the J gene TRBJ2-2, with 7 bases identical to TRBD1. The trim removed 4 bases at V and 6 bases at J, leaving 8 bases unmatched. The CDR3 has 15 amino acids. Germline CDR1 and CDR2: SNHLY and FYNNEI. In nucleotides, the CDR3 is TGTGCCAGCAGTGCCCGGGACAGTTTTTCCGGGGAGCTGTTTTTT. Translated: CASSARDSFSGELFF. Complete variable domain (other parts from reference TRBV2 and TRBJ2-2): EPEVTQTPSHQVTQMGQEVILRCVPISNHLYFYWYRQILGQKVEFLVSFYNNEISEKSEIFDDQFSVERPDGSNFTLKIRSTKLEDSAMYFCASSARDSFSGELFFGEGSRLTVL.

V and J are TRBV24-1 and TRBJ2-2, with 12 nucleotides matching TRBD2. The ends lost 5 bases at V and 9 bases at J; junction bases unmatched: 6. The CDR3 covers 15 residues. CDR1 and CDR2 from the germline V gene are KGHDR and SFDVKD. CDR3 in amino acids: CATSAAGLAGWELFF. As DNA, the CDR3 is TGTGCCACCAGTGCCGCGGGACTAGCGGGCTGGGAGCTGTTTTTT.

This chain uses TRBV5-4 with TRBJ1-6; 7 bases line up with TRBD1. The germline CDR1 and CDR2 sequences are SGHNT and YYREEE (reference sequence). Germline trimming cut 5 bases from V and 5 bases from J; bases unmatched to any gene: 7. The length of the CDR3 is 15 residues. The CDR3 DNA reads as TGTGCCAGCAGACCCCCCGGGACAGATAATTCACCCCTCCACTTT. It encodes CASRPPGTDNSPLHF.

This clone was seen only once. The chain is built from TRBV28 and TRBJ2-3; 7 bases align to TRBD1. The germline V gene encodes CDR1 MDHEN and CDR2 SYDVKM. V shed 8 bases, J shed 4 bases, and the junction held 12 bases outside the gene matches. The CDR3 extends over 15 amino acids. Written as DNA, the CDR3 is TGTGCCAGCGGCTTAGGGGGCCTCGTTTCAGATACGCAGTATTTT. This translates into CASGLGGLVSDTQYF.

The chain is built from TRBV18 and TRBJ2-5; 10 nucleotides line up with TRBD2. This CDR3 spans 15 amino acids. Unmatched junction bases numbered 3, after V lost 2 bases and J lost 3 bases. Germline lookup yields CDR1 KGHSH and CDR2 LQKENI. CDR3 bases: TGTGCCAGCTCACCAGGAGCGGGGGGGGAAGAGACCCAGTACTTC. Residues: CASSPGAGGEETQYF.

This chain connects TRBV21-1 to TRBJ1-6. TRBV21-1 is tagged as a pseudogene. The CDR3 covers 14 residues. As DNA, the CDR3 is TGTGCCAGCAGCATAATAGCTGTGGATTCACCCCTCCACTTT. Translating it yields CASSIIAVDSPLHF.

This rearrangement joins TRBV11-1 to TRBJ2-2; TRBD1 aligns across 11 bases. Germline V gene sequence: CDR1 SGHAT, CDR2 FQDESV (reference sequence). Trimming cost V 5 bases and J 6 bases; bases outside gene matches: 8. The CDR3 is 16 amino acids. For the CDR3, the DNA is TGTGCCAGCAGCGCCTCCGGGACAGGGGGTCCCGGGGAGCTGTTTTTT. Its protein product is CASSASGTGGPGELFF.

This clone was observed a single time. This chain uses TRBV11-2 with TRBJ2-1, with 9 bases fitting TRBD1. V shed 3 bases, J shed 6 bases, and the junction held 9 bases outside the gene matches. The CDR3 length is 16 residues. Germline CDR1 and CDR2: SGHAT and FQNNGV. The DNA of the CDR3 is TGTGCCAGCAGCTTGGCCGGGACAGGGATCCTCAATGAGCAGTTCTTC. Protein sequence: CASSLAGTGILNEQFF.

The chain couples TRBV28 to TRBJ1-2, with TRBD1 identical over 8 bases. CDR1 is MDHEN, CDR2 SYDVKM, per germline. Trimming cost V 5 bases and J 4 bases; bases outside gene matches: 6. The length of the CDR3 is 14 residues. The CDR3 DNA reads TGTGCCAGCAGTCGGACAGGGCGCAGCTATGGCTACACCTTC. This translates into CASSRTGRSYGYTF.

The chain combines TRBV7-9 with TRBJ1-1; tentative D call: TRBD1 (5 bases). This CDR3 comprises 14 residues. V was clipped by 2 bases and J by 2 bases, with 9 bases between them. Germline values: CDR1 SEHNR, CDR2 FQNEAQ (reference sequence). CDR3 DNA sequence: TGTGCCAGCAGCTTACAGGGCCCCAACACTGAAGCTTTCTTT. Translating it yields CASSLQGPNTEAFF.

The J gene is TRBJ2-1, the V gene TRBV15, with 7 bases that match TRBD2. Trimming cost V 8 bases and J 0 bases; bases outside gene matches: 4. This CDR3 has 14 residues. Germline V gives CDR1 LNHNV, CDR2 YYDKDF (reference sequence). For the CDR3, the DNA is TGTGCCACCGTAGGGAGGGGCTCCTACAATGAGCAGTTCTTC. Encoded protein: CATVGRGSYNEQFF.

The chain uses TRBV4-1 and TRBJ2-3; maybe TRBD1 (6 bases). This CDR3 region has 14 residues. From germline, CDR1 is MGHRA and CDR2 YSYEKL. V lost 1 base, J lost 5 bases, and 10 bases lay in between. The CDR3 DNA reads TGCGCCAGCAGCCAAGGGGGGCCTGAAGATACGCAGTATTTT. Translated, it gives CASSQGGPEDTQYF.

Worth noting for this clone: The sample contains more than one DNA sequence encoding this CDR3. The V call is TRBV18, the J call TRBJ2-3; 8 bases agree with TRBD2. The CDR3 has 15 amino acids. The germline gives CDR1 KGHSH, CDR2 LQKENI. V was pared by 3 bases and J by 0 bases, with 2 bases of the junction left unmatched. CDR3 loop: CASSPGLASTDTQYF. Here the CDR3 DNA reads TGTGCCAGCTCACCCGGACTAGCCAGCACAGATACGCAGTATTTT. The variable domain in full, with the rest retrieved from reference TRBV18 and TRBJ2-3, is NAGVMQNPRHLVRRRGQEARLRCSPMKGHSHVYWYRQLPEEGLKFMVYLQKENIIDESGMPKERFSAEFPKEGPSILRIQQVVRGDSAAYFCASSPGLASTDTQYFGPGTRLTVL.

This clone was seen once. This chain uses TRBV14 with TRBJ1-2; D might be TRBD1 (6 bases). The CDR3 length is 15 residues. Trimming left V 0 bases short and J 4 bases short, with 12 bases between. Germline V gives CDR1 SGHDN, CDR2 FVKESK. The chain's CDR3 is CASSQDRTATYGYTF. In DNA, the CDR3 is TGTGCCAGCAGCCAAGATCGGACAGCCACCTATGGCTACACCTTC.

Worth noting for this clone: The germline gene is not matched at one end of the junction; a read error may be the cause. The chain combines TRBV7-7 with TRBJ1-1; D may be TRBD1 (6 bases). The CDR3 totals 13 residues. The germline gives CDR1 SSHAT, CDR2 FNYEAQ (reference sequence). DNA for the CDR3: TGTGCTAGCAGCCGGGACAAGAACACTGAAGCTTTCTTT. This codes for CASSRDKNTEAFF.

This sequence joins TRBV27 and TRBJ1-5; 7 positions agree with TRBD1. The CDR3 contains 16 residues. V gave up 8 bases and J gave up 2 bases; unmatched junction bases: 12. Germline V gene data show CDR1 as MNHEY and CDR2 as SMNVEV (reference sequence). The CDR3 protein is CASAKIIGTGNQPQHF. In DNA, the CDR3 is TGTGCCAGCGCCAAAATAATAGGGACAGGCAATCAGCCCCAGCATTTT.

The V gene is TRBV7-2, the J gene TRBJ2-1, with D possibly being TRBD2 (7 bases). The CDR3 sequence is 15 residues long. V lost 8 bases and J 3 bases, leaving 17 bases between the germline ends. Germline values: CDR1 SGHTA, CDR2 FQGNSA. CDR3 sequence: CASSGGGGLYNEQFF. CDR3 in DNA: TGTGCCAGCTCCGGAGGGGGGGGCCTCTACAATGAGCAGTTCTTC.

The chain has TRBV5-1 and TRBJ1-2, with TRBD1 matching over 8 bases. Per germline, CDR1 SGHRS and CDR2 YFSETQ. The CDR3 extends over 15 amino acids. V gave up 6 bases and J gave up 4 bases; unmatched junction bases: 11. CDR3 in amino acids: CASNTGQGGFYGYTF. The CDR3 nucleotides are TGCGCCAGCAACACCGGACAGGGAGGATTCTATGGCTACACCTTC.

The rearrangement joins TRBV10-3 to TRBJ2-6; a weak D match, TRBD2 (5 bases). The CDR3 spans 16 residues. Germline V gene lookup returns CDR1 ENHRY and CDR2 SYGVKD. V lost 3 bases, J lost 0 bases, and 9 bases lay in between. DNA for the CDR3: TGTGCCATCAGTGACCGCCGGGGCTCTGGGGCCAACGTCCTGACTTTC. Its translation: CAISDRRGSGANVLTF.

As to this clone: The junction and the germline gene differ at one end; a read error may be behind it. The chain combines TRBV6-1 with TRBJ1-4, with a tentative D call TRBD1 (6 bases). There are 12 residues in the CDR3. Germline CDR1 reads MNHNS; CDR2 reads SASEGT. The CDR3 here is CASSDGQRSQHF. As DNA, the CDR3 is TGTGCCAGCAGTGATGGACAGAGGAGTCAACATTTT.

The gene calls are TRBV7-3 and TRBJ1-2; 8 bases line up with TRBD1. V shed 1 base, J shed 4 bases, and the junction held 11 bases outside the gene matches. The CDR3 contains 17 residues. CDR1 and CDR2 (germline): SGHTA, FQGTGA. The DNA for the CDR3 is TGTGCCAGCAGCTTAAACCCATCCGGACAGGGTGGCTATGGCTACACCTTC. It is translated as CASSLNPSGQGGYGYTF.

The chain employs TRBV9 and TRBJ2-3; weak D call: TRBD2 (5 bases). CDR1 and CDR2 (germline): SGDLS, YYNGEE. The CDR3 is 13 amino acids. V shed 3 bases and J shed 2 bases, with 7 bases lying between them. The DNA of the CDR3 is TGTGCCAGCAGCGAACGGGACACAGATACGCAGTATTTT. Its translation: CASSERDTDTQYF.

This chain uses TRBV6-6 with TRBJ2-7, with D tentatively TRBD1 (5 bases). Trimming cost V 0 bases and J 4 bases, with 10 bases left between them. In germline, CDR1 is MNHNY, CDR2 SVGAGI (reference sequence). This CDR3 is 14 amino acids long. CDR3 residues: CASSYSGQSYEQYF. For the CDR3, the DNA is TGTGCCAGCAGTTACTCGGGGCAGTCGTACGAGCAGTACTTC.

This chain's CDR3 is CASSLNSRQDGEQFF. Written as DNA, the CDR3 is TGTGCCAGCAGCCTAAATTCCAGACAGGATGGTGAGCAGTTCTTC. The chain links TRBV7-8 to TRBJ2-1; D may be TRBD1 (6 bases). The germline V and J ends were trimmed by 5 bases and 9 bases, with 20 bases remaining between them. This CDR3 has 15 residues. The germline CDR1 and CDR2 sequences are SGHVS and FQNEAQ. The whole variable domain, remainder taken from reference TRBV7-8 and TRBJ2-1, is GAGVSQSPRYKVAKRGQDVALRCDPISGHVSLFWYQQALGQGPEFLTYFQNEAQLDKSGLPSDRFFAERPEGSVSTLKIQRTQQEDSAVYLCASSLNSRQDGEQFFGPGTRLTVL.